What follows are 24 T cell receptor beta chains derived from one specimen sequenced in a study of blood T cell repertoires in COVID-19. Sequencing used immunoSEQ multiplex PCR; TCRdb keeps in-frame clones, though not all of them. The table shows 200,000 to 250,000 clones, with around 80% occurring only once. The specimen sequenced was peripheral blood. These receptors all come from a man aged 30 to 45 with active or convalescent COVID-19.

This clone was observed a handful of times. The V gene is TRBV2, the J gene TRBJ1-2, with 8 bases lining up with TRBD1. CDR1 is SNHLY, CDR2 FYNNEI, per germline. This CDR3 region has 13 residues. CDR3 loop: CGSRGQGAYGYTF. The CDR3 coding sequence is TGTGGCAGTCGAGGGCAGGGGGCCTATGGCTACACCTTC. The full variable domain, its missing parts supplied by reference TRBV2 and TRBJ1-2, is EPEVTQTPSHQVTQMGQEVILRCVPISNHLYFYWYRQILGQKVEFLVSFYNNEISEKSEIFDDQFSVERPDGSNFTLKIRSTKLEDSAMYFCGSRGQGAYGYTFGSGTRLTVV.

The chain carries TRBV19 and TRBJ1-2; 8 bases line up with TRBD1. This CDR3 has 12 amino acids. Germline-derived CDR1 and CDR2 are LNHDA and SQIVND (reference sequence). J was trimmed by 8 bases and V by 5 bases; bases with no gene match: 4. The CDR3 region is CASSPGTGGYTF. In DNA form, the CDR3 reads TGTGCCAGTAGTCCAGGGACAGGAGGCTACACCTTC.

V usage is TRBV28 and J usage is TRBJ1-2, with TRBD1 matching over 8 bases. In germline, CDR1 is MDHEN, CDR2 SYDVKM. J gave up 5 bases and V 1 base, and 6 bases lay outside the gene matches. This CDR3 comprises 15 residues. The CDR3 DNA follows: TGTGCCAGCAGTTTATCCGGACAGGGAAGATATGGCTACACCTTC. It yields the protein CASSLSGQGRYGYTF.

The chain combines TRBV28 with TRBJ2-4; D may be TRBD2 (6 bases). There are 13 residues in the CDR3. With 7 bases removed from V and 3 bases from J, the gap between germline ends came to 10 bases. CDR1 is MDHEN, CDR2 SYDVKM, per germline. The CDR3 spells CASNSGGKNIQYF. The CDR3 DNA is TGTGCCAGCAATTCCGGGGGCAAAAACATTCAGTACTTC. Combining the CDR3 with reference TRBV28 and TRBJ2-4 gives the whole variable domain DVKVTQSSRYLVKRTGEKVFLECVQDMDHENMFWYRQDPGLGLRLIYFSYDVKMKEKGDIPEGYSVSREKKERFSLILESASTNQTSMYLCASNSGGKNIQYFGAGTRLSVL.

The V and J genes are TRBV4-2 and TRBJ2-3, with D possibly being TRBD2 (6 bases). The CDR3 runs to 15 residues. CDR1 and CDR2 from the germline V gene are LGHNA and YNFKEQ. V shed 1 base and J shed 4 bases, with 12 bases lying between them. The CDR3: CASSQATSFADTQYF. In DNA form, the CDR3 reads TGTGCCAGCAGCCAAGCGACTAGTTTTGCAGATACGCAGTATTTT.

V and J are TRBV21-1 and TRBJ2-7; TRBD2 is the table's D call and was not checked against the DNA. TRBV21-1 corresponds to a pseudogene. This CDR3 region has 15 residues. CDR3: CASSRGTSGLNEQYF. The DNA for the CDR3 is TGTGCCAGCAGCAGAGGGACTAGCGGGTTGAACGAGCAGTACTTC.

The genes are TRBV2 and TRBJ1-6; the match to TRBD1 covers 7 bases. The CDR3 covers 18 residues. After removal of 0 bases from V and 0 bases from J, the junction contained 5 bases not matched to a gene. Germline assignment: CDR1 SNHLY and CDR2 FYNNEI. CDR3 protein: CASSEARQGGSYNSPLHF. CDR3 DNA: TGTGCCAGCAGTGAAGCCCGCCAGGGGGGCTCCTATAATTCACCCCTCCACTTT.

The rearrangement links TRBV7-8 to TRBJ1-6, with 7 bases fitting TRBD1. Trimming took 0 bases from V and 8 from J; bases not matched to a gene: 10. The CDR3 runs to 17 residues. Germline CDR1 and CDR2: SGHVS and FQNEAQ. The CDR3 DNA reads TGTGCCAGCAGCTTAGCGCGGGCAGGGGGGTCTTATTCACCCCTCCACTTT. Protein: CASSLARAGGSYSPLHF.

This chain connects TRBV4-2 to TRBJ1-5; a possible D gene is TRBD1 (5 bases). The CDR3 consists of 14 residues. The germline V and J ends were trimmed by 4 bases and 3 bases, with 10 bases remaining between them. Germline lookup yields CDR1 LGHNA and CDR2 YNFKEQ. The CDR3, as DNA: TGTGCCAGCAGCCTCCAGGGTTTCAATCAGCCCCAGCATTTT. As protein: CASSLQGFNQPQHF.

This clone was observed a single time. The CDR3 bases are TGCGCCAGCAGCTCCCCGGACAGTGCCAATTCACCCCTCCACTTT. This translates into CASSSPDSANSPLHF. The genes are TRBV5-1 and TRBJ1-6; D perhaps matches TRBD1 (6 bases). The CDR3 totals 15 residues. Germline values: CDR1 SGHRS, CDR2 YFSETQ. Trimming shortened V by 3 bases and J by 7 bases, and 14 bases separated the two germline ends.

This chain uses TRBV6-5 with TRBJ2-7; 8 positions agree with TRBD1. The CDR3 contains 14 residues. Germline V gene sequence: CDR1 MNHEY, CDR2 SVGAGI. Trimming cost V 5 bases and J 5 bases; bases outside gene matches: 8. In nucleotides, the CDR3 is TGTGCCAGCAGTCCCTGGTCAGGGGGCAACGAGCAGTACTTC. This sequence encodes CASSPWSGGNEQYF.

The chain carries TRBV6-2 or TRBV6-3 and TRBJ2-1, with D possibly TRBD2 on 5 matching bases. Between the trimmed V and J ends, which lost 0 bases and 10 bases, there was a span of 16 bases. Per germline, CDR1 MNHEY and CDR2 SVGEGT. This CDR3 region has 15 residues. This chain's CDR3 is CASSYSIRGLEEQFF. As DNA, the CDR3 is TGTGCCAGCAGTTACTCGATCCGAGGGCTGGAGGAGCAGTTCTTC.

The CDR3, as DNA: TGTGCCAGCATAGACAGGGATCGTTTT. Protein: CASIDRDRF. V and J are TRBV21-1 and TRBJ1-4; the DNA was not used to check the table's D call, TRBD1. TRBV21-1 represents a pseudogene. CDR3 length: 9 amino acids.

This clone was counted between two and nine times. The V call is TRBV7-6, the J call TRBJ2-1; perhaps TRBD2 as D (5 bases). Trimming removed 5 bases at V and 1 base at J, with 15 bases between. The CDR3 totals 16 residues. CDR1 and CDR2 from the germline V gene are SGHVS and FNYEAQ. This CDR3 reads CASSPEVEGSYNEQFF. The CDR3 DNA sequence: TGTGCCAGCAGCCCAGAGGTTGAGGGATCCTACAATGAGCAGTTCTTC. The full variable domain, completed using reference TRBV7-6 and TRBJ2-1, is GAGVSQSPRYKVTKRGQDVALRCDPISGHVSLYWYRQALGQGPEFLTYFNYEAQQDKSGLPNDRFSAERPEGSISTLTIQRTEQRDSAMYRCASSPEVEGSYNEQFFGPGTRLTVL.

J is TRBJ2-1 and V is TRBV30; D perhaps matches TRBD2 (6 bases). This CDR3 spans 14 amino acids. Germline assignment: CDR1 GTSNPN and CDR2 SVGIG (reference sequence). Trimming pared 5 bases from V and 8 bases from J, leaving 19 bases between. The CDR3 loop is CAWGGGTVLYEQFF. For the CDR3, the DNA is TGTGCCTGGGGAGGAGGGACTGTTCTCTATGAGCAGTTCTTC.

The chain joins TRBV12-3 or TRBV12-4 to TRBJ2-7, with 7 bases matching TRBD1. V shed 5 bases and J 2 bases; nucleotides not matched to a gene: 3. The CDR3 covers 13 residues. CDR3 loop: CASSLGQPYEQYF. DNA of the CDR3: TGTGCCAGCAGTCTGGGACAGCCCTACGAGCAGTACTTC.

The genes are TRBV4-2 and TRBJ2-1; D possibly corresponds to TRBD2 (6 bases). This CDR3 is built from 21 residues. Trimming pared 3 bases from V and 2 bases from J, leaving 29 bases between. Germline V gene sequence: CDR1 LGHNA, CDR2 YNFKEQ. The CDR3 is CASSHALRWDSSGPTYNEQFF. CDR3 DNA: TGTGCCAGCAGCCACGCCTTGAGGTGGGACTCCAGCGGTCCTACCTACAATGAGCAGTTCTTC.

The V gene is TRBV18, the J gene TRBJ2-2; D perhaps matches TRBD1 (7 bases). The V end was cut by 0 bases, the J end by 5 bases, with 10 bases between. The CDR3 runs to 15 residues. Germline V gene lookup returns CDR1 KGHSH and CDR2 LQKENI. CDR3 coding DNA: TGTGCCAGCTCACCACCGGCAGGGGGGACCGGGGAGCTGTTTTTT. Its translation: CASSPPAGGTGELFF.

J is TRBJ2-2 and V is TRBV29-1, with D possibly matching TRBD2 (5 bases). With 6 bases removed from V and 1 base from J, the gap between germline ends came to 12 bases. The CDR3 length is 14 residues. CDR1 SQVTM and CDR2 ANQGSEA come from the germline V gene. The chain's CDR3 is CSVGKAGNTGELFF. The CDR3 DNA sequence: TGCAGCGTCGGGAAGGCCGGGAACACCGGGGAGCTGTTTTTT.

V gene TRBV19 combines with J gene TRBJ1-5, with 10 bases fitting TRBD1. The CDR3 covers 16 residues. Trimming cost V 3 bases and J 7 bases; bases outside gene matches: 9. Germline lookup yields CDR1 LNHDA and CDR2 SQIVND (reference sequence). The CDR3 DNA follows: TGTGCCAGTAGTATGAATCAAGGACAGGGGGACCAGCCCCAGCATTTT. Translated: CASSMNQGQGDQPQHF.

This chain links TRBV13 with TRBJ2-3, with TRBD2 identical over 10 bases. From germline, CDR1 is PRHDT and CDR2 FYEKMQ (reference sequence). CDR3 length equals 16 residues. The junction had 8 bases not matched to a gene; V was cut back by 5 bases and J by 3 bases. The CDR3 reads CASSALAGGLTDTQYF. CDR3 bases: TGTGCCAGCAGCGCCTTAGCGGGAGGCTTGACAGATACGCAGTATTTT.

This chain joins TRBV6-5 and TRBJ1-6, with D hard to call. Germline loops: CDR1 MNHEY, CDR2 SVGAGI. CDR3 length equals 13 residues. The V gene lost 4 bases and the J gene lost 6 bases, with 7 bases spanning the gap. The DNA for the CDR3 is TGTGCCAGCAGTTCAGTCGTTAATTCACCCCTCCACTTT. Translated: CASSSVVNSPLHF.

The V call is TRBV5-6, the J call TRBJ1-2; 7 nucleotides match TRBD1. V lost 4 bases and J lost 6; bases outside the gene matches: 6. CDR3 size: 13 residues. Germline-derived CDR1 and CDR2 are SGHDT and YYEEEE. The CDR3: CASSGGQRDGYTF. For the CDR3, the DNA is TGTGCCAGCAGCGGGGGACAGAGGGATGGCTACACCTTC.

The rearrangement links TRBV7-9 to TRBJ1-6; the D gene is possibly TRBD1 (5 bases). The V gene lost 2 bases and the J gene lost 8 bases, with 7 bases spanning the gap. Germline values: CDR1 SEHNR, CDR2 FQNEAQ (reference sequence). CDR3 length: 13 residues. The CDR3 is CASSLTGDSPLHF. The CDR3 DNA follows: TGTGCCAGCAGCTTAACGGGGGATTCACCCCTCCACTTT.